Below, 7 T cell receptor beta chains from the same sample are listed, as sequenced in a study of T cell repertoires in cytomegalovirus infection. TCRdb independently ran MiXCR on the reads; one entry per CDR3 protein. The table includes roughly 570,000 distinct CDR3 sequences, under 45% detected once. Their target antigens are unknown. The source material was cultured PBMCs, sampled from culture after CMV antigen stimulation. These receptors were obtained from a human donor in good health (CMV status not recorded). Some clones in this sample may be carry-over from other donors' samples.

This sequence joins TRBV19 and TRBJ2-7, with D perhaps matching TRBD2 (6 bases). Deletions cut 4 bases from V and 7 bases from J, with 17 bases between. The CDR3 consists of 14 residues. Germline values: CDR1 LNHDA, CDR2 SQIVND (reference sequence). The CDR3 sequence: CASSSDSGTLEQYF. In DNA form, the CDR3 reads TGTGCCAGTAGTAGTGATAGCGGTACGTTGGAGCAGTACTTC.

V gene TRBV29-1 combines with J gene TRBJ2-1, with D perhaps matching TRBD2 (6 bases). From germline, CDR1 is SQVTM and CDR2 ANQGSEA. The CDR3 sequence is 12 residues long. The V gene lost 4 bases and the J gene lost 5 bases, with 9 bases spanning the gap. CDR3: CSVGGVDNEQFF. The CDR3 bases are TGCAGCGTTGGGGGGGTGGACAATGAGCAGTTCTTC.

This clonotype has more than one count but fewer than ten. The J gene is TRBJ1-4, the V gene TRBV25-1, with TRBD1 identical over 7 bases. Trimming at V came to 5 bases and at J to 1 base, leaving 7 bases not matched to a gene. This CDR3 spans 16 amino acids. From germline, CDR1 is MGHDK and CDR2 SYGVNS. CDR3 in amino acids: CASSNPRGVTNEKLFF. For the CDR3, the DNA is TGTGCCAGCAGTAATCCCAGGGGGGTAACTAATGAAAAACTGTTTTTT.

The chain combines TRBV5-4 with TRBJ2-1; 8 bases are shared with TRBD2. The CDR3 has 17 residues. V shed 4 bases, J shed 4 bases, and the junction held 13 bases outside the gene matches. Germline V gene data show CDR1 as SGHNT and CDR2 as YYREEE (reference sequence). CDR3 amino acids: CASSPTAGGGVYNEQFF. In DNA, the CDR3 is TGTGCCAGCAGCCCCACCGCGGGGGGCGGCGTATACAATGAGCAGTTCTTC.

The sample holds a few counts of this clonotype. The gene calls are TRBV29-1 and TRBJ2-7; D is unresolved. CDR3 size: 11 residues. Trimming stripped 4 bases from V and 5 bases from J, with 9 bases between. In germline, CDR1 is SQVTM, CDR2 ANQGSEA. The CDR3 DNA sequence: TGCAGCGTTGGTGATTATGACGAGCAGTACTTC. Encoded protein: CSVGDYDEQYF.

This clonotype was seen a handful of times. This chain connects TRBV27 to TRBJ1-2, with a tentative D call TRBD1 (6 bases). The CDR3 sequence is 15 residues long. Germline V gene lookup returns CDR1 MNHEY and CDR2 SMNVEV (reference sequence). V shed 3 bases and J shed 8 bases, with 19 bases lying between them. Written as DNA, the CDR3 is TGTGCCAGCAGTTTCGAACCCCAGGGGCCTCTGGGCTACACCTTC. Translated: CASSFEPQGPLGYTF.

The chain employs TRBV18 and TRBJ1-1, with D possibly matching TRBD1 (6 bases). The V and J ends lost 2 bases and 4 bases respectively, with 17 bases between them. Germline-derived CDR1 and CDR2 are KGHSH and LQKENI. This CDR3 comprises 16 residues. The CDR3 nucleotides are TGTGCCAGCTCACCAAATCCTAGGGGGGCCAGCACTGAAGCTTTCTTT. Its protein product is CASSPNPRGASTEAFF.